These 3 T cell receptor beta chains originate from one sample sequenced in a study of shared T cell receptors in the human thymus. TCRdb's copy holds only in-frame clones and misses some; the assay was immunoSEQ multiplex PCR. The sample carries hundreds of thousands of clones, 78% recorded once. This sample also appeared in a second study, on human thymus T cells.

The sample was thymocytes. The receptor source for this set is a boy less than two years old with a congenital heart defect.

The chain carries TRBV15 and TRBJ2-1; D not certain. CDR3 length equals 16 residues. The V and J ends lost 0 bases and 6 bases respectively, with 15 bases between them. Germline-derived CDR1 and CDR2 are LNHNV and YYDKDF (reference sequence). CDR3 sequence: CATSRDLRQAGNEQFF. DNA for the CDR3: TGTGCCACCAGCAGAGATCTCCGCCAGGCAGGCAATGAGCAGTTCTTC.

The rearrangement links TRBV12-5 to TRBJ2-1; D possibly corresponds to TRBD1 (5 bases). The CDR3 runs to 13 residues. V was shortened by 0 bases and J by 10 bases, with 10 bases between the two germline ends. In germline, CDR1 is LGHNT, CDR2 FRNRAP. CDR3: CASGLVIPGEQFF. For the CDR3, the DNA is TGTGCTAGTGGTTTGGTAATCCCAGGGGAGCAGTTCTTC.

This chain uses TRBV6-6 with TRBJ2-7; 9 positions agree with TRBD2. The V gene's germline CDR1 is MNHNY and CDR2 SVGAGI (reference sequence). CDR3 length equals 15 residues. J lost 7 bases, V lost 0 bases, and 7 bases had no gene match. DNA of the CDR3: TGTGCCAGCAGTTACTCGGCGGGAGGGCCAGGAGAGCAGTACTTC. It translates to CASSYSAGGPGEQYF.